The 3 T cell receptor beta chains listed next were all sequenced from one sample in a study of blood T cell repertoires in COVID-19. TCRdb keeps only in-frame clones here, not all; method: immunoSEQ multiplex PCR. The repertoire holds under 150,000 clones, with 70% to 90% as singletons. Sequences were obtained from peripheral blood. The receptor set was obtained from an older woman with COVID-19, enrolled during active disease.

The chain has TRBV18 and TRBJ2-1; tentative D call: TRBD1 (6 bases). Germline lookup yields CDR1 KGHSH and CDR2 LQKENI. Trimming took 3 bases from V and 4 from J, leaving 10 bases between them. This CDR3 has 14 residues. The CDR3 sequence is CASSPPTGYNEQFF. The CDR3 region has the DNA TGTGCCAGCTCACCCCCTACAGGGTACAATGAGCAGTTCTTC.

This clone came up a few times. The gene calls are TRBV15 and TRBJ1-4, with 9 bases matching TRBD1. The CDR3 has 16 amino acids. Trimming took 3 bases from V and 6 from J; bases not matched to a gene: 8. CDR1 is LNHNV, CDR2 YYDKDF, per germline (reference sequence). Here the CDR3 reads CATSSSHRGLDEKLFF. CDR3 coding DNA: TGTGCCACCAGCAGTTCTCACAGGGGGCTAGATGAAAAACTGTTTTTT.

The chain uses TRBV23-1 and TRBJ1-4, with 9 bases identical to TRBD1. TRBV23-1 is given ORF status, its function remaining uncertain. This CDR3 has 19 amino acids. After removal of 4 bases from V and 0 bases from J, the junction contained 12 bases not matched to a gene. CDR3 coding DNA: TGCGCCAGCAGTCCGCGCCCGGACAGGGGACTTGCAACTAATGAAAAACTGTTTTTT. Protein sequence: CASSPRPDRGLATNEKLFF.